Each of the 22 T cell receptor beta chains below was sequenced from the same sample in a study of blood T cell repertoires in COVID-19. This table comes from immunoSEQ multiplex PCR, and its TCRdb copy is limited to in-frame clones, with some not included. Among about 320,000 clones listed, 75% to 90% were seen once. The sequencing input was PBMCs or T cells enriched from blood (not recorded which). The receptors shown here come from a man aged 55-75 years who had recovered from COVID-19.

The gene calls are TRBV29-1 and TRBJ1-4; weak D call: TRBD1 (5 bases). Germline CDR1 is SQVTM and CDR2 is ANQGSEA. The CDR3 contains 11 residues. V was trimmed by 7 bases and J by 8 bases, leaving 11 bases between them. CDR3 sequence: CSAAKGEKLFF. In nucleotides, the CDR3 is TGCAGCGCCGCGAAGGGGGAAAAACTGTTTTTT.

Concerning this clone: Germline and junction disagree at one end, which may indicate a read error. This rearrangement joins TRBV7-3 to TRBJ2-7; D gene unclear. CDR3 length equals 14 residues. CDR1 and CDR2 (germline): SGHTA, FQGTGA. The chain's CDR3 is CASSLTPVPGALNF. The CDR3 nucleotides are TGTGCCAGCAGCTTAACACCGGTCCCTGGAGCACTTAACTTC.

This clone has a single count. The J gene is TRBJ2-1, the V gene TRBV18; 9 bases line up with TRBD2. V shed 6 bases, J shed 8 bases, and the junction held 8 bases outside the gene matches. CDR1 is KGHSH and CDR2 is LQKENI in the germline V gene. The CDR3 runs 14 residues. The CDR3 DNA sequence: TGTGCCAGCTCGCCGGGACTAGCTTCAGATGAGCAGTTCTTC. It encodes CASSPGLASDEQFF. The full variable domain, completed using reference TRBV18 and TRBJ2-1, is NAGVMQNPRHLVRRRGQEARLRCSPMKGHSHVYWYRQLPEEGLKFMVYLQKENIIDESGMPKERFSAEFPKEGPSILRIQQVVRGDSAAYFCASSPGLASDEQFFGPGTRLTVL.

The gene calls are TRBV7-2 and TRBJ1-6; tentatively, D is TRBD1 (6 bases). The CDR3 totals 14 residues. Germline V gene data show CDR1 as SGHTA and CDR2 as FQGNSA. V was shortened by 4 bases and J by 7 bases, with 11 bases between the two germline ends. CDR3: CASSYRQANSPLHF. The CDR3 DNA sequence: TGTGCCAGCAGCTATCGACAGGCCAATTCACCCCTCCACTTT.

The CDR3 loop reads CASSSWTSGRVRAKNIQYF. In nucleotides, the CDR3 is TGTGCCAGCAGCTCGTGGACTAGCGGGAGGGTTCGGGCCAAAAACATTCAGTACTTC. The chain links TRBV7-9 to TRBJ2-4; 15 nucleotides line up with TRBD2. CDR1 is SEHNR, CDR2 FQNEAQ, per germline (reference sequence). This CDR3 comprises 19 residues. V shed 4 bases, J shed 1 base, and the junction held 8 bases outside the gene matches.

The chain couples TRBV7-2 to TRBJ2-1; 10 bases fit TRBD2. This CDR3 has 17 residues. From germline, CDR1 is SGHTA and CDR2 FQGNSA. V was clipped by 5 bases and J by 5 bases; unmatched bases: 12. For the CDR3, the DNA is TGTGCCAGCAGCCCTCGAGCGGGAGGGGTTTCCCACAATGAGCAGTTCTTC. It encodes CASSPRAGGVSHNEQFF.

The chain uses TRBV13 and TRBJ2-7, with D possibly matching TRBD2 (5 bases). Germline V lookup: CDR1 PRHDT, CDR2 FYEKMQ (reference sequence). V shed 1 base and J shed 3 bases, with 10 bases lying between them. The CDR3 length is 14 residues. Here the CDR3 reads CASSLDRGYYEQYF. The CDR3, as DNA: TGTGCCAGCAGCTTAGATCGGGGATACTACGAGCAGTACTTC.

The chain links TRBV5-1 to TRBJ2-1; 7 positions match TRBD2. V shed 4 bases, J shed 10 bases, and the junction held 14 bases outside the gene matches. The CDR3 has 15 amino acids. Per the germline V gene, CDR1 is SGHRS and CDR2 is YFSETQ. The CDR3 loop is CASSDALGGPQEQFF. The CDR3 DNA follows: TGCGCCAGCAGCGACGCCCTGGGAGGGCCACAGGAGCAGTTCTTC.

The gene calls are TRBV9 and TRBJ1-2, with D unresolved. V lost 0 bases to trimming and J lost 5 bases, with 5 bases between them. This CDR3 has 12 residues. Germline-derived CDR1 and CDR2 are SGDLS and YYNGEE. The CDR3 nucleotides are TGTGCCAGCAGCGTAGATCGGTATGGCTACACCTTC. Translating it yields CASSVDRYGYTF.

In DNA form, the CDR3 reads TGCGCCAGCAGCGTCCAGGGGGCCCCTACCGGGAGTGGTAACATTCAGTACTTC. Its translation is CASSVQGAPTGSGNIQYF. The V gene is TRBV23-1, the J gene TRBJ2-4; 8 nucleotides agree with TRBD1. TRBV23-1 is sorted into the ORF group, with uncertain function. This CDR3 is built from 18 residues. With V trimmed by 6 bases and J by 7 bases, 20 bases remained unmatched.

J is TRBJ2-6 and V is TRBV2; weak D call: TRBD1 (5 bases). The V end was cut by 7 bases, the J end by 13 bases, with 20 bases between. The CDR3 covers 14 residues. The germline V gene has CDR1 SNHLY and CDR2 FYNNEI. Here the CDR3 reads CASTPEGAAGVLTF. CDR3 in DNA: TGTGCCAGCACCCCGGAAGGGGCGGCAGGAGTCCTGACTTTC.

The chain links TRBV6-5 to TRBJ1-5; D unresolved. CDR3 length: 13 amino acids. Deletions cut 7 bases from V and 8 bases from J, with 15 bases between. Germline assignment: CDR1 MNHEY and CDR2 SVGAGI. The CDR3 sequence is CASTFSIAEPQHF. For the CDR3, the DNA is TGTGCCAGCACCTTCTCCATAGCAGAGCCCCAGCATTTT.

The V call is TRBV2, the J call TRBJ2-7, with D possibly TRBD2 on 6 matching bases. V was trimmed by 8 bases and J by 4 bases, leaving 6 bases between them. The CDR3 loop spans 10 amino acids. The V gene's germline CDR1 is SNHLY and CDR2 FYNNEI. CDR3 nucleotides: TGTGCCAGCGGGAGGTACGAGCAGTACTTC. It specifies CASGRYEQYF.

The rearrangement uses TRBV5-1 and TRBJ1-2; 8 nucleotides match TRBD1. CDR3 size: 15 residues. Germline V gives CDR1 SGHRS, CDR2 YFSETQ. J lost 0 bases, V lost 4 bases, and 5 bases had no gene match. CDR3 protein: CASSHDRGANYGYTF. DNA for the CDR3: TGCGCCAGCAGCCATGACAGGGGTGCTAACTATGGCTACACCTTC.

The chain has TRBV11-1 and TRBJ1-1, with TRBD1 matching 7 bases. CDR3 length equals 13 residues. V was clipped by 5 bases and J by 4 bases; unmatched bases: 4. Germline lookup yields CDR1 SGHAT and CDR2 FQDESV (reference sequence). The DNA of the CDR3 is TGTGCCAGCAGCACCCAGGGGGGCACTGAAGCTTTCTTT. Protein product: CASSTQGGTEAFF.

This chain uses TRBV3-1 (or the pseudogene TRBV3-2) with TRBJ2-2; maybe TRBD2 (5 bases). CDR1 LGHDT and CDR2 YNNKEL come from the germline V gene (reference sequence). Trimming shortened V by 0 bases and J by 4 bases, and 9 bases separated the two germline ends. The CDR3 has 15 amino acids. CDR3 sequence: CASSQDEGATGELFF. CDR3 bases: TGTGCCAGCAGCCAAGATGAGGGAGCCACCGGGGAGCTGTTTTTT.

This clone was counted a few times. The chain couples TRBV9 to TRBJ2-7, with D unclear. The germline V gene has CDR1 SGDLS and CDR2 YYNGEE. Trimming stripped 0 bases from V and 6 bases from J, with 13 bases between. The length of the CDR3 is 14 residues. The CDR3 sequence is CASSVAPTRGEQYF. The CDR3 DNA follows: TGTGCCAGCAGCGTAGCCCCGACTCGCGGCGAGCAGTACTTC.

This chain links TRBV24-1 with TRBJ2-7; 7 bases match TRBD1. V was clipped by 5 bases and J by 3 bases; unmatched bases: 6. The CDR3 contains 14 residues. Germline V lookup: CDR1 KGHDR, CDR2 SFDVKD. The CDR3 DNA sequence: TGTGCCACCAGTGGGAAAGGGACAGACTACGAGCAGTACTTC. Translated: CATSGKGTDYEQYF.

CDR3 sequence: CASSFSSNTEAFF. As DNA, the CDR3 is TGCGCCAGCAGCTTTTCATCGAACACTGAAGCTTTCTTT. The gene calls are TRBV5-1 and TRBJ1-1, with unresolved D. Trimming cost V 2 bases and J 1 base, with 6 bases left between them. This CDR3 spans 13 amino acids. CDR1 is SGHRS, CDR2 YFSETQ, per germline.

This chain joins TRBV6-5 and TRBJ1-6; 7 nucleotides align to TRBD1. Looked up from germline, CDR1 is MNHEY and CDR2 is SVGAGI. The V gene end was trimmed by 6 bases and the J gene end by 15 bases; junction bases not matched to a gene: 5. There are 11 residues in the CDR3. The CDR3 coding sequence is TGTGCCAGCAGAACAGGGGCCCTCCTCCACTTT. Translating it yields CASRTGALLHF.

The chain uses TRBV15 and TRBJ1-5; no firm D call. The CDR3 covers 12 residues. V dropped 5 bases and J dropped 3 bases, with 5 bases sitting between them. Germline CDR1 and CDR2: LNHNV and YYDKDF (reference sequence). CDR3: CATSVNNQPQHF. The CDR3 coding sequence is TGTGCCACCAGCGTTAACAATCAGCCCCAGCATTTT.

This clone was counted only a few times. V and J are TRBV7-2 and TRBJ1-3, with TRBD1 identical over 7 bases. CDR1 SGHTA and CDR2 FQGNSA come from the germline V gene. Losses at the gene ends were 3 bases for V and 2 bases for J; bases not matched to a gene: 1. The CDR3 is 14 amino acids. The CDR3: CASSLGQPGNTIYF. CDR3 nucleotides: TGTGCCAGCAGCTTGGGACAGCCTGGAAACACCATATATTTT.